The 20 T cell receptor beta chains presented below share a single source sample, sequenced in a study of T cells in tuberculosis. The time point: new active TB diagnosis, blood taken before or within 7 days of starting treatment. Measured with immunoSEQ multiplex PCR; TCRdb has only the in-frame clones, and not every one. The sample includes roughly 30,000 clones, more than 75% seen only once; the top ten take about 5%. The sample in question was PBMCs, obtained at tuberculosis diagnosis. These receptors all stem from an adult with tuberculosis.

V and J are TRBV5-8 and TRBJ2-3; no definite D call. V was trimmed by 1 base and J by 3 bases, leaving 3 bases between them. The CDR3 is made up of 12 amino acids. Germline CDR1 and CDR2: SGHTS and YDEGEE. The CDR3 is CASSLTTDTQYF. The CDR3 nucleotides read TGTGCCAGCAGCTTGACAACAGATACGCAGTATTTT.

The chain has TRBV28 and TRBJ2-2; 8 nucleotides match TRBD1. J lost 5 bases, V lost 5 bases, and 4 bases had no gene match. This CDR3 region has 14 residues. CDR1 MDHEN and CDR2 SYDVKM come from the germline V gene. The CDR3 reads CASSDRGRTGELFF. As DNA, the CDR3 is TGTGCCAGCAGTGACAGGGGCCGGACCGGGGAGCTGTTTTTT.

The chain combines TRBV6-1 with TRBJ1-1; 7 positions match TRBD1. The trim removed 5 bases at V and 5 bases at J, leaving 11 bases unmatched. Germline CDR1 is MNHNS and CDR2 is SASEGT. The CDR3 loop spans 15 amino acids. In DNA, the CDR3 is TGTGCCAGCAGTAGTGGGACAGTCTCACGGACTGAAGCTTTCTTT. This translates into CASSSGTVSRTEAFF.

This chain uses TRBV12-5 with TRBJ2-5, with a tentative D call TRBD1 (7 bases). Deletions cut 6 bases from V and 3 bases from J, with 17 bases between. Germline V gives CDR1 LGHNT, CDR2 FRNRAP. The CDR3 has 15 residues. In DNA form, the CDR3 reads TGTGCTAGTGGCCCGCCAGGGGGGCTAAAAGAGACCCAGTACTTC. Translating gives CASGPPGGLKETQYF.

The V gene is TRBV13, the J gene TRBJ2-1; D is possibly TRBD2 (7 bases). The CDR3 consists of 16 residues. Germline CDR1 is PRHDT and CDR2 is FYEKMQ (reference sequence). V lost 8 bases to trimming and J lost 6 bases, with 23 bases between them. The CDR3 spells CASRPEGGLSSNEQFF. As DNA, the CDR3 is TGTGCCAGCCGACCCGAGGGGGGGCTCTCGAGCAATGAGCAGTTCTTC.

The rearrangement uses TRBV5-4 and TRBJ2-2, with 10 positions matching TRBD2. The CDR3 has 15 residues. After removal of 2 bases from V and 7 bases from J, the junction contained 5 bases not matched to a gene. Germline CDR1 is SGHNT and CDR2 is YYREEE (reference sequence). DNA of the CDR3: TGTGCCAGCAGCTTAATAGCGGGAGGAATCGGGGAGCTGTTTTTT. Translating it yields CASSLIAGGIGELFF.

The gene calls are TRBV6-5 and TRBJ1-2; 11 bases agree with TRBD1. This CDR3 is 14 amino acids long. Unmatched junction bases numbered 6, after V lost 8 bases and J lost 4 bases. In germline, CDR1 is MNHEY, CDR2 SVGAGI. The CDR3 spells CASGQGQGGYGYTF. CDR3 DNA: TGTGCCAGCGGTCAGGGACAGGGGGGCTATGGCTACACCTTC.

The CDR3 coding sequence is TGTGCCAGCGCGTCTAGCGGGGGGACGGGCGAGACCCAGTACTTC. Its protein product is CASASSGGTGETQYF. V gene TRBV27 combines with J gene TRBJ2-5, with 11 bases fitting TRBD2. Losses at the gene ends were 8 bases for V and 5 bases for J; bases not matched to a gene: 10. CDR3 length equals 15 residues. The germline CDR1 and CDR2 sequences are MNHEY and SMNVEV (reference sequence).

The chain couples TRBV6-5 to TRBJ1-1; no clear D gene. The CDR3 has 13 amino acids. Trimming removed 6 bases at V and 1 base at J, with 9 bases between. Germline CDR1 and CDR2: MNHEY and SVGAGI. The CDR3: CASSPGGNTEAFF. The CDR3, as DNA: TGTGCCAGCAGCCCCGGAGGGAACACTGAAGCTTTCTTT.

The rearrangement uses TRBV6-1 and TRBJ2-7, with 9 bases aligning to TRBD1. V was pared by 5 bases and J by 2 bases, with 4 bases of the junction left unmatched. Germline assignment: CDR1 MNHNS and CDR2 SASEGT. The CDR3 is made up of 14 amino acids. Written as DNA, the CDR3 is TGTGCCAGCAGTACGGGACAGGGAGCCTACGAGCAGTACTTC. This codes for CASSTGQGAYEQYF.

This clone was picked up one time. The chain uses TRBV5-4 and TRBJ1-2, with 7 bases that match TRBD1. The CDR3 has 14 residues. Germline loops: CDR1 SGHNT, CDR2 YYREEE (reference sequence). J lost 2 bases, V lost 4 bases, and 5 bases had no gene match. The DNA for the CDR3 is TGTGCCAGCAGCCCCCAGGGGGGAAACTATGGCTACACCTTC. Protein product: CASSPQGGNYGYTF. The variable domain in full, with the rest retrieved from reference TRBV5-4 and TRBJ1-2, is ETGVTQSPTHLIKTRGQQVTLRCSSQSGHNTVSWYQQALGQGPQFIFQYYREEENGRGNFPPRFSGLQFPNYSSELNVNALELDDSALYLCASSPQGGNYGYTFGSGTRLTVV.

The chain carries TRBV9 and TRBJ2-2; a possible D gene is TRBD2 (6 bases). The CDR3 is 14 residues long. Germline CDR1 reads SGDLS; CDR2 reads YYNGEE. V was cut by 5 bases and J by 2 bases, with 10 bases left in between. CDR3 residues: CASRPGLNTGELFF. The CDR3 nucleotides read TGTGCCAGCAGACCGGGACTCAACACCGGGGAGCTGTTTTTT.

This rearrangement joins TRBV15 to TRBJ1-2; TRBD1 is a possible D gene (5 bases). V was shortened by 0 bases and J by 4 bases, with 9 bases between the two germline ends. Germline V gene data show CDR1 as LNHNV and CDR2 as YYDKDF (reference sequence). The CDR3 sequence is 14 residues long. The CDR3 loop is CATSRDGARYGYTF. Written as DNA, the CDR3 is TGTGCCACCAGCAGAGATGGGGCTCGCTATGGCTACACCTTC. Full variable domain (missing parts from reference TRBV15 and TRBJ1-2): DAMVIQNPRYQVTQFGKPVTLSCSQTLNHNVMYWYQQKSSQAPKLLFHYYDKDFNNEADTPDNFQSRRPNTSFCFLDIRSPGLGDTAMYLCATSRDGARYGYTFGSGTRLTVV.

This chain joins TRBV6-6 and TRBJ2-7; TRBD1 might be the D (6 bases). Per germline, CDR1 MNHNY and CDR2 SVGAGI (reference sequence). This CDR3 spans 14 amino acids. Trimming shortened V by 5 bases and J by 7 bases, and 18 bases separated the two germline ends. The chain's CDR3 is CASSRPGQTLEQYF. DNA for the CDR3: TGTGCCAGCAGTAGACCGGGACAAACCCTAGAGCAGTACTTC.

V gene TRBV9 combines with J gene TRBJ2-3; D remains unclear. Trimming left V 2 bases short and J 6 bases short, with 7 bases between. This CDR3 has 12 amino acids. CDR1 and CDR2 (germline): SGDLS, YYNGEE. The CDR3 nucleotides read TGTGCCAGCAGCGTTAGTCCGGATACGCAGTATTTT. This gives the protein CASSVSPDTQYF.

This clone was found a few times. This rearrangement joins TRBV12-5 to TRBJ1-1, with D unclear. The germline V gene encodes CDR1 LGHNT and CDR2 FRNRAP. The CDR3 runs to 16 residues. The V end was cut by 3 bases, the J end by 4 bases, with 18 bases between. The CDR3 region is CASGLRPGGYGTEAFF. The CDR3 nucleotides are TGTGCTAGTGGTTTAAGGCCTGGAGGGTATGGCACTGAAGCTTTCTTT.

This chain links TRBV7-3 with TRBJ2-3, with TRBD2 matching 15 bases. The CDR3 spans 18 residues. Trimming removed 5 bases from V and 4 bases from J; junction bases left unmatched: 10. Per germline, CDR1 SGHTA and CDR2 FQGTGA. The CDR3 protein is CASSPTGLAGGRADTQYF. CDR3 sequence (DNA): TGTGCCAGCAGCCCAACGGGACTAGCGGGGGGCCGTGCAGATACGCAGTATTTT. Combining the CDR3 with reference TRBV7-3 and TRBJ2-3 gives the whole variable domain GAGVSQTPSNKVTEKGKYVELRCDPISGHTALYWYRQSLGQGPEFLIYFQGTGAADDSGLPNDRFFAVRPEGSVSTLKIQRTERGDSAVYLCASSPTGLAGGRADTQYFGPGTRLTVL.

The CDR3 loop reads CASSGQGGSTDTQYF. In DNA, the CDR3 is TGTGCCAGCAGTGGACAGGGGGGAAGTACAGATACGCAGTATTTT. The rearrangement uses TRBV6-5 and TRBJ2-3; 10 nucleotides align to TRBD1. V shed 5 bases, J shed 3 bases, and the junction held 5 bases outside the gene matches. The CDR3 has 15 amino acids. The germline V gene encodes CDR1 MNHEY and CDR2 SVGAGI.

This clone was seen a single time. The chain is built from TRBV6-6 and TRBJ2-7; 8 bases line up with TRBD1. The CDR3 spans 13 residues. Per the germline V gene, CDR1 is MNHNY and CDR2 is SVGAGI (reference sequence). The J segment lost 5 bases and the V segment lost 5 bases, leaving 5 bases of the junction unmatched. CDR3 DNA: TGTGCCAGCAGTCCTACAGGGGGAGACGAGCAGTACTTC. This gives the protein CASSPTGGDEQYF.

The rearrangement links TRBV9 to TRBJ2-7, with TRBD2 identical over 8 bases. J lost 5 bases, V lost 1 base, and 8 bases had no gene match. This CDR3 is built from 15 residues. Germline V CDR1 and CDR2: SGDLS, YYNGEE. In DNA, the CDR3 is TGTGCCAGCAGCGTAATGAGCGGGGGAATGGACGAGCAGTACTTC. Protein sequence: CASSVMSGGMDEQYF.